This T cell receptor beta chain was captured by sequencing in a study of shared clonotypes between healthy human individuals (dated by TCRdb to the early 2020s). Regarding the complete study: The cohort comprised a couple of women and a few men aged 18 to 49 years. Per donor, three plates each were used for CD4 naive and CD4 memory, two for CD8 naive, and one for CD8 memory. To estimate repertoire size and how much clonotypes are shared between individuals, the study performed deep sequencing of blood TCR repertoires from roughly five healthy adults. To increase sequencing depth and limit assay-specific biases, TCR repertoire library preparation and sequencing were carried out by different laboratories using diverse techniques. Per donor, leukapheresis produced somewhere between about 0.94 and 9 billion PBMCs. Results the study describes overall, beyond this receptor: About 4.5% of naive CD4, 3% to 4% of naive CD8, approximately 2.2% of memory CD4, and over 0.35% of memory CD8 clonotypes were shared across several donors. Compared with non-shared clonotypes, clonotypes shared by all four sorted-subset donors had higher generation probabilities. Pairwise subsampling led to the expectation that sequencing depth would affect the degree of clonotype sharing among donors. Only blood was sampled, and tissue TCR repertoires likely differ from those in blood. The genetic and exposure-history diversity represented was limited by the small number of donors. Larger estimated clonotype richness was generally found for naive subsets than for memory subsets. Rarefaction of sorted-subset datasets indicated incomplete sequencing despite the large sequencing depth.

Looking up the germline V gene yields CDR1 MNHEY and CDR2 SVGAGI. The CDR3, from cysteine to phenylalanine, totals 14 residues. CDR3 DNA is the only sequence kept; it has 42 bases, read in frame from the first base. Germline trimming amounts to 5 bases on V and 8 bases on J, with 10 as the count of junction bases outside the gene matches. Concerning this clone itself: Its antigen is not yet known. No base quality information exists; no much larger clone differs at one position.

Using the deep immunoSEQ assay, multiplex PCR amplified TCR CDR3 regions from genomic DNA. For each cell subset, the extracted genomic DNA was distributed evenly across all wells of several immunoSEQ 96-well plates, and each plate served as one replicate. For sorted subsets, around 200 ng genomic DNA, equal to approximately 30,000 T cell genomes, was loaded into each replicate PCR. Purified libraries were quantified with a Qubit 3.0 fluorometer, sized on a Bioanalyzer 2100, and re-quantified with the KAPA Library Quantification kit. Every immunoSEQ 96-well plate was sequenced on a separate single-read 150-cycle Illumina NextSeq 550 flow cell. In the original analysis: Because only junctional sequences without quality scores were contained in the immunoSEQ output, filtering matching that applied to full-length reads could not be performed. Sequences were annotated with PyIR, a Python wrapper for IgBLAST v1.9, and V/J genes and CDR3 were assigned using IMGT germline references. Reads were removed for weak V/J assignments (E-value above 1e-6), missing CDR3, stop codons, out-of-frame junctions, or ambiguous translated residues. A V3J clonotype was defined by an identical inferred V gene, J gene, and CDR3 amino acid sequence. Percentage overlap between repertoires was calculated by dividing the number of shared unique clonotypes by the size of the smaller repertoire. Three approaches were used to assess repertoire richness: RTK rarefaction, the Chao1 estimator, and Recon v2.1 estimates of unobserved clonotypes. OLGA was used to compute generation probabilities for all TCRbeta clonotypes that the gDNA method yielded from several donors. Not all clones reach the TCRdb copy of this immuneACCESS table, which keeps in-frame sequences only. Checked studies attribute under half of the gap to unresolved V genes and leave the rest unexplained. The V and J calls and the clone size are those of that table, but D and trimming were determined from the DNA. In this sample the table shows approximately 2.5 million clones, around 94% of which occur a single time. The ten largest account for over 0.12% of the sample.

The donors were healthy, HIV-negative adults who had no recently reported acute infections or vaccinations. All donors were Caucasian adults living in Nashville, Tennessee, USA. CD4+ T cells were enriched by magnetic negative selection; naive cells were then positively selected on CD45RA, and the negative fraction formed the memory subset. Blood was collected by leukapheresis, and PBMCs were isolated by Ficoll-Histopaque density gradient centrifugation and then cryopreserved in liquid nitrogen vapor phase. Analytical flow cytometry was used to check the purity and quantity of each magnetically sorted T cell population. Each sorted fraction had its genomic DNA isolated and then quantified by UV absorbance on a Nanodrop 2000c.

The V and J genes are TRBV6-5 and TRBJ1-2; 8 bases in the middle match TRBD1. The sample was naive CD4+ T cells sorted from blood. The meaning of the sample's cell subset or site label: CD45RA+ positively selected. The clonotype originates from a man in his late teens or twenties in good health. The CDR3 has the sequence CASSPLRTGQGYTF. The nucleotide sequence is TGTGCCAGCAGTCCTTTGAGGACAGGGCAGGGCTACACCTTC.